This T cell receptor beta chain derives from a study of a mutant IDH1 vaccine in newly diagnosed glioma. Notes on the study in general: Pseudoprogression seemingly bore no relation to changes in top peripheral T cell clonotypes. Of the patients, approximately 93% had vaccine-induced immune responses.

This CDR3 has 14 residues. Profiling relied on immunoSEQ multiplex PCR, and the TCRdb table lists in-frame clones only, not all of them. The sample holds about 130,000 clones, 80% seen once. Time point in this sample: week 11, during vaccination. Mutant IDH1 20-mer peptide, at 300 ug, made up each vaccine dose, with topical imiquimod. The sample holds one count of this clone. Its antigen is currently unknown. The specimen was PBMCs, collected from a glioma patient whose treatment included an IDH1 peptide vaccine. The gene calls are TRBV21-1 and TRBJ2-1; the table assigns TRBD2, which was not confirmed against the DNA. TRBV21-1 is a pseudogene. This receptor was obtained from a man aged 40-55 years with glioma. CDR3 coding DNA: TGTGCCAGCAGCAAGGGACTAGTTACGAATGAGCAGTTCTTC. Its protein is CASSKGLVTNEQFF.